These 4 T cell receptor beta chains were sequenced from one sample in a study of blood T cell repertoires in COVID-19. TCRdb's table, derived via immunoSEQ multiplex PCR, lists solely in-frame clones and lacks some. The sample lists 15,000 to 20,000 clones, roughly 82% occurring once. Sample: peripheral blood. These receptors originate from a woman aged 70-85 years with active COVID-19.

The chain couples TRBV29-1 to TRBJ2-1; TRBD2 might be the D (5 bases). CDR1 is SQVTM and CDR2 is ANQGSEA in the germline V gene. Trimming took 3 bases from V and 0 from J, leaving 12 bases between them. This CDR3 region has 15 residues. The DNA of the CDR3 is TGCAGCGTTGATAGTGGGAGCTCCTCCTACAATGAGCAGTTCTTC. Translated: CSVDSGSSSYNEQFF.

The chain has TRBV7-2 and TRBJ1-3, with 9 bases aligning to TRBD1. Trimming at V came to 4 bases and at J to 4 bases, leaving 8 bases not matched to a gene. The CDR3 loop spans 16 amino acids. Per the germline V gene, CDR1 is SGHTA and CDR2 is FQGNSA. Here the CDR3 DNA reads TGTGCCAGCAGCTCCCACCGGGACAGGGCCGGAAACACCATATATTTT. Protein: CASSSHRDRAGNTIYF.

This rearrangement joins TRBV4-1 to TRBJ2-7; 9 bases align to TRBD1. Germline V gene data show CDR1 as MGHRA and CDR2 as YSYEKL. The CDR3 contains 13 residues. The junction had 6 bases not matched to a gene; V was cut back by 0 bases and J by 12 bases. The CDR3 region is CASSQEGDRVAYF. In DNA, the CDR3 is TGCGCCAGCAGCCAAGAAGGGGACAGGGTGGCGTACTTC.

This sequence joins TRBV27 and TRBJ2-1; D possibly corresponds to TRBD1 (5 bases). Germline V gene lookup returns CDR1 MNHEY and CDR2 SMNVEV (reference sequence). V shed 5 bases and J shed 0 bases, with 14 bases lying between them. This CDR3 comprises 16 residues. In DNA, the CDR3 is TGTGCCAGCAGTCCCAGGGTATCGGGCTCCTACAATGAGCAGTTCTTC. It yields the protein CASSPRVSGSYNEQFF.